A single sample gave rise to the 25 T cell receptor beta chains below, sequenced in a study of cytomegalovirus exposure and HLA in healthy donors. PCR involved 60 Vbeta and 13 Jbeta primers. Profiling relied on immunoSEQ multiplex PCR, and the TCRdb table lists in-frame clones only, not all of them. This table holds some 190,000 clones, around 77% found once. Sequences were obtained from PBMCs. All receptors derive from a woman in her 30s in good health and CMV-seronegative.

The chain uses TRBV12-5 and TRBJ2-3; TRBD1 agrees at 8 bases. J gave up 3 bases and V 4 bases, and 3 bases lay outside the gene matches. CDR1 and CDR2 from the germline V gene are LGHNT and FRNRAP. The CDR3 length is 14 residues. CDR3 nucleotides: TGTGCTAGTGGTTGGGGACAGGTTACAGATACGCAGTATTTT. It is translated as CASGWGQVTDTQYF.

The gene calls are TRBV11-2 and TRBJ1-1; a possible D gene is TRBD1 (6 bases). Trimming stripped 1 base from V and 8 bases from J, with 11 bases between. Germline V CDR1 and CDR2: SGHAT, FQNNGV. CDR3 length: 13 residues. CDR3 sequence (DNA): TGTGCCAGCAGCTTAGCCTCAACAGGGGAAGCTTTCTTT. Amino acids: CASSLASTGEAFF.

This clone was observed a few times. V and J are TRBV5-6 and TRBJ2-7; D is possibly TRBD1 (7 bases). Germline CDR1 reads SGHDT; CDR2 reads YYEEEE. V was cut by 6 bases and J by 2 bases, with 12 bases left in between. This CDR3 has 13 amino acids. This chain's CDR3 is CASTGDRPYEQYF. The DNA for the CDR3 is TGTGCCAGCACGGGGGACAGACCCTACGAGCAGTACTTC.

This chain joins TRBV6-1 and TRBJ2-5; 9 nucleotides align to TRBD1. From germline, CDR1 is MNHNS and CDR2 SASEGT. Trimming at V came to 5 bases and at J to 5 bases, leaving 9 bases not matched to a gene. This CDR3 is 15 amino acids long. CDR3 sequence: CASSPDRGGSETQYF. For the CDR3, the DNA is TGTGCCAGCAGTCCAGACAGGGGGGGCTCGGAGACCCAGTACTTC.

The CDR3 DNA reads as TGTGCCAGCAGTGAAAATCCCCACTCTGGGGCCAACGTCCTGACTTTC. Translating it yields CASSENPHSGANVLTF. The chain employs TRBV2 and TRBJ2-6; unclear D gene. Trimming stripped 2 bases from V and 0 bases from J, with 8 bases between. Looked up from germline, CDR1 is SNHLY and CDR2 is FYNNEI. There are 16 residues in the CDR3.

The V call is TRBV5-4, the J call TRBJ2-2, with D maybe TRBD2 (5 bases). The CDR3 length is 16 residues. With 0 bases removed from V and 2 bases from J, the gap between germline ends came to 11 bases. The germline gives CDR1 SGHNT, CDR2 YYREEE (reference sequence). Here the CDR3 reads CASSLGVARNTGELFF. The CDR3 DNA follows: TGTGCCAGCAGCTTGGGGGTAGCGAGAAACACCGGGGAGCTGTTTTTT.

Only one count was recorded for this clone. The chain joins TRBV9 to TRBJ2-5, with 9 bases matching TRBD2. The CDR3 length is 17 residues. The germline gives CDR1 SGDLS, CDR2 YYNGEE. V dropped 0 bases and J dropped 1; count of bases not matched to a gene: 7. The DNA for the CDR3 is TGTGCCAGCAGCGTAGTAGCGGGGGACTTCTTCCAAGAGACCCAGTACTTC. Residues: CASSVVAGDFFQETQYF.

As regards this clone: An end of the junction differs from the germline gene, which may be a read error. The J gene is TRBJ2-7, the V gene TRBV6-1; D may correspond to TRBD1 or TRBD2 (6 bases each). Germline V CDR1 and CDR2: MNHNS, SASEGT. The CDR3 sequence is 16 residues long. The CDR3 spells CVSSEQGQMGGYEQYF. The CDR3 nucleotides read TGTGTCAGCAGTGAACAGGGCCAAATGGGGGGCTACGAGCAGTACTTC.

CDR3 loop: CASSQVFRGVGTNEKLFF. CDR3 sequence (DNA): TGTGCCAGCAGCCAAGTTTTCAGGGGAGTGGGAACTAATGAAAAACTGTTTTTT. The rearrangement joins TRBV4-2 to TRBJ1-4; the D gene is possibly TRBD1 (6 bases). Trimming removed 1 base from V and 1 base from J, with 16 bases in between. The CDR3 loop spans 18 amino acids. CDR1 is LGHNA and CDR2 is YNFKEQ in the germline V gene.

V usage is TRBV18 and J usage is TRBJ2-7, with D perhaps TRBD1 (6 bases). The germline V gene encodes CDR1 KGHSH and CDR2 LQKENI. The CDR3 runs 15 residues. Trimming took 3 bases from V and 0 from J, leaving 12 bases between them. The CDR3 loop reads CASSPIQGTSYEQYF. The CDR3 nucleotides read TGTGCCAGCTCACCTATACAGGGAACCTCCTACGAGCAGTACTTC.

The chain recombines TRBV11-2 with TRBJ2-7, with D uncertain. V lost 5 bases to trimming and J lost 8 bases, with 7 bases between them. CDR3 length: 10 amino acids. Germline CDR1 and CDR2: SGHAT and FQNNGV. CDR3 DNA: TGTGCCAGCAGCGGTAGTCAGCAGTACTTC. The encoded protein is CASSGSQQYF.

The count of this clone is one. The chain recombines TRBV29-1 with TRBJ1-2; no firm D call. Between the trimmed V and J ends, which lost 2 bases and 7 bases, there was a span of 20 bases. Germline loops: CDR1 SQVTM, CDR2 ANQGSEA. This CDR3 region has 15 residues. The CDR3 DNA sequence: TGCAGCGTTGAAATTCCCAAAGCCCGGCGGGGTGGCTACACCTTC. It specifies CSVEIPKARRGGYTF.

The chain has TRBV5-4 and TRBJ2-7; 7 nucleotides line up with TRBD2. V was clipped by 2 bases and J by 8 bases; unmatched bases: 13. This CDR3 region has 15 residues. CDR1 and CDR2 (germline): SGHNT, YYREEE (reference sequence). CDR3 DNA sequence: TGTGCCAGCAGCTTTCCCCTAAGCGGGGCGGATCAGCAGTACTTC. It is translated as CASSFPLSGADQQYF.

The gene calls are TRBV6-4 and TRBJ2-5, with 8 nucleotides matching TRBD1. There are 15 residues in the CDR3. Losses at the gene ends were 6 bases for V and 1 base for J; bases not matched to a gene: 7. CDR1 is MRHNA and CDR2 is SNTAGT in the germline V gene. Written as DNA, the CDR3 is TGTGCCAGCAGCTCCACTACAGGGGGCCAAGAGACCCAGTACTTC. Its translation is CASSSTTGGQETQYF.

In its sample, this clone was seen once. The V and J genes are TRBV5-4 and TRBJ1-1; TRBD1 is a possible D gene (5 bases). This CDR3 has 15 residues. Germline V gene data show CDR1 as SGHNT and CDR2 as YYREEE (reference sequence). Trimming removed 4 bases at V and 1 base at J, with 14 bases between. This chain's CDR3 is CASSEAGLRNTEAFF. As DNA, the CDR3 is TGTGCCAGCAGCGAGGCGGGACTTAGGAACACTGAAGCTTTCTTT.

V usage is TRBV6-1 and J usage is TRBJ2-3, with 9 nucleotides matching TRBD1. V shed 10 bases, J shed 4 bases, and the junction held 6 bases outside the gene matches. CDR3 length: 13 residues. The germline gives CDR1 MNHNS, CDR2 SASEGT. CDR3 region: CATTGGMADTQYF. The CDR3 region has the DNA TGTGCCACCACAGGGGGCATGGCAGATACGCAGTATTTT.

This clone was seen more than once but under ten times. The chain links TRBV2 to TRBJ2-3, with 8 bases matching TRBD2. V was pared by 0 bases and J by 1 base, with 3 bases of the junction left unmatched. This CDR3 contains 16 residues. CDR1 SNHLY and CDR2 FYNNEI come from the germline V gene. The CDR3 DNA reads TGTGCCAGCAGTGAAGCGGAGACTAGCGGCACAGATACGCAGTATTTT. Translating gives CASSEAETSGTDTQYF.

The chain links TRBV10-1 to TRBJ1-3; D is unresolved. The CDR3 runs 14 residues. The germline V gene encodes CDR1 WNHNN and CDR2 SYGVQD (reference sequence). V dropped 11 bases and J dropped 0 bases, with 14 bases sitting between them. As DNA, the CDR3 is TGCGCCGGAAGGAGGCGGGGCTCTGGAAACACCATATATTTT. Its protein product is CAGRRRGSGNTIYF.

This chain joins TRBV10-3 and TRBJ2-7; 9 nucleotides agree with TRBD1. The CDR3 consists of 16 residues. Trimming at V came to 3 bases and at J to 3 bases, leaving 9 bases not matched to a gene. Germline V gene sequence: CDR1 ENHRY, CDR2 SYGVKD. CDR3 sequence (DNA): TGTGCCATCAGTGAACGCGGCGGGACAGGGCTCTACGAGCAGTACTTC. It codes for CAISERGGTGLYEQYF.

Written as DNA, the CDR3 is TGTGCCAGCAGTTATACAGGATCCTTCGGCTACACCTTC. Its translation: CASSYTGSFGYTF. The chain couples TRBV27 to TRBJ1-2; the D gene is possibly TRBD1 (5 bases). V lost 4 bases to trimming and J lost 8 bases, with 14 bases between them. The CDR3 spans 13 residues. Germline V gene data show CDR1 as MNHEY and CDR2 as SMNVEV (reference sequence).

This clone has only one observation. The rearrangement links TRBV19 to TRBJ2-1; no clear D gene. Trimming took off 3 bases at V and 2 bases at J, with 14 bases between the two ends. Germline CDR1 reads LNHDA; CDR2 reads SQIVND (reference sequence). The CDR3 has 16 amino acids. The CDR3 DNA sequence: TGTGCCAGTAGTATTGTTCGTCAGGCCACCTACAATGAGCAGTTCTTC. Its translation is CASSIVRQATYNEQFF.

This clone has more than one count but fewer than ten. This sequence joins TRBV7-9 and TRBJ2-2; 8 bases are shared with TRBD1. The CDR3 sequence is 18 residues long. Germline V lookup: CDR1 SEHNR, CDR2 FQNEAQ (reference sequence). The junction had 16 bases not matched to a gene; V was cut back by 5 bases and J by 5 bases. CDR3 sequence reads: CASSPTPLDRVLTGELFF. The CDR3 DNA is TGTGCCAGCAGCCCAACTCCCCTGGACAGGGTATTGACCGGGGAGCTGTTTTTT.

The CDR3 DNA is TGTGCCTGGGGGGGACAGCCCTACGAGCAGTACTTC. Amino acids: CAWGGQPYEQYF. The chain links TRBV30 to TRBJ2-7; 7 bases line up with TRBD1. Trimming removed 5 bases from V and 2 bases from J; junction bases left unmatched: 3. CDR3 size: 12 residues. Germline CDR1 and CDR2: GTSNPN and SVGIG (reference sequence).

This clone was seen more than once but under ten times. The rearrangement links TRBV19 to TRBJ2-5, with TRBD1 matching 7 bases. V trimming: 6 bases; J trimming: 5 bases; junction bases outside the gene matches: 6. CDR3 length equals 13 residues. Germline V gene data show CDR1 as LNHDA and CDR2 as SQIVND (reference sequence). The CDR3 spells CASSYRGGETQYF. CDR3 nucleotides: TGTGCCAGTAGCTACAGGGGTGGGGAGACCCAGTACTTC.

The chain employs TRBV5-6 and TRBJ2-1, with D tentatively TRBD2 (5 bases). The V gene lost 8 bases and the J gene lost 10 bases, with 22 bases spanning the gap. There are 14 residues in the CDR3. Per germline, CDR1 SGHDT and CDR2 YYEEEE. This CDR3 reads CASCDVLAFGEQFF. CDR3 DNA sequence: TGTGCCAGTTGTGACGTTCTAGCATTCGGAGAGCAGTTCTTC.